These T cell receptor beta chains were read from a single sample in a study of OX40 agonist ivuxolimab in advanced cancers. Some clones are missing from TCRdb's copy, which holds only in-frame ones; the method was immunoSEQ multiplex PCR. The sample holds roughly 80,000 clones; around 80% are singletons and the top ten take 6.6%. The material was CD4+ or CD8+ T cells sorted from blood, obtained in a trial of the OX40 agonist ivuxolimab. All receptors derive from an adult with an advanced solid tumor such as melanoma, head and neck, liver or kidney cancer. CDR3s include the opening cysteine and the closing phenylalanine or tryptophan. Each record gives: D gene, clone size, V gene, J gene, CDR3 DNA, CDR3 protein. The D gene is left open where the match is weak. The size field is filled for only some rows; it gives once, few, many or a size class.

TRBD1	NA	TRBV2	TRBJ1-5	TGTGCCAGCAGTGAAAGACAGGGAAATCAGCCCCAGCATTTT	CASSERQGNQPQHF
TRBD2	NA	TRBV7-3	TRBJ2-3	TGTGCCAGCAGCCCCTCCCCTAGCGGGAGTAATACGCAGTATTTT	CASSPSPSGSNTQYF
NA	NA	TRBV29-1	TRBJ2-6	TGCAGCGTTTCATTGAGCATACAAAGTCGGGCCAACGTCCTGACTTTC	CSVSLSIQSRANVLTF
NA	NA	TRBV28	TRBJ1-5	TGTGCCAGCAGCTATACCCCGGGGAATAGCAATCAGCCCCAGCATTTT	CASSYTPGNSNQPQHF
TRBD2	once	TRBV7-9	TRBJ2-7	TGTGCCAGCAGCTTGGGAATGAGAAGCGGGAGGTCGGGAGAGCAGTACTTT	CASSLGMRSGRSGEQYF
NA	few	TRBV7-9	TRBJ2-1	TGTGCCAGCAGCTTCTTTACGGGGGTTGAGCAGTTCTTC	CASSFFTGVEQFF
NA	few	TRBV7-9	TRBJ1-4	TGTGCCAGCAGCACCGCCGGGACATTTAATGAAAAACTGTTTTTT	CASSTAGTFNEKLFF
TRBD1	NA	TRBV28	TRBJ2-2	TGTGCCAGCAGTTTACAGGGGGTGCACACCGGGGAGCTGTTTTTT	CASSLQGVHTGELFF
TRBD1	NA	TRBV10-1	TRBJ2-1	TGCGCCAGCAACCCCGGGACAGGGAAGAAGTTCTTC	CASNPGTGKKFF
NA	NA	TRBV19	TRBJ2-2	TGTGCCAGTAGAAGCGAAAGCTTGGGGTACGGGGAGCTGTTTTTT	CASRSESLGYGELFF
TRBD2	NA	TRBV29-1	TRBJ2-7	TGCAGCGTTGAAGACGGGGAGGGGACCTACGAGCAGTACTTC	CSVEDGEGTYEQYF
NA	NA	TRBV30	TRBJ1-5	TGTGCCTGGAGTGTAGGGTACAATCAGCCCCAGCATTTT	CAWSVGYNQPQHF
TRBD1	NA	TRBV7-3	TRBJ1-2	TGTGCCAGCAGCCGGACAGGGGGCAATGGCTACACCTTC	CASSRTGGNGYTF
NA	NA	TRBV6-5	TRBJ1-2	TGTGCCAGCAGTCCCCCTGGGATTGGAGGCTACACCTTC	CASSPPGIGGYTF
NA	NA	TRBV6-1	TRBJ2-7	TGTGCCAGCAGTGAAGGGGGGGACAGTTCCTACGAGCAGTACTTC	CASSEGGDSSYEQYF
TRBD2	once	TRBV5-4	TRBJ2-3	TGTGCCAGCAGCTTGGTCCTAGCGGGGGCCACAGATACGCAGTATTTT	CASSLVLAGATDTQYF
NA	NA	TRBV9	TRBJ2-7	TGTGCCAGCAGCTTGCGGGACTCATCCCCAGCGGAGCAGTACTTC	CASSLRDSSPAEQYF
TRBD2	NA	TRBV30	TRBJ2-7	TGTGCCTGGACCGGGACGATAGCGGGAGGAAGGATCGAGCAGTACTTC	CAWTGTIAGGRIEQYF
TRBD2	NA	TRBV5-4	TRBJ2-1	TGTGCCAGCAGCCCCCTCCAATCGGCGGGGGGAACCTACAATGAGCAGTTCTTC	CASSPLQSAGGTYNEQFF
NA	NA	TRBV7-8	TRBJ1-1	TGTGCCAGCAGCTTAGGGGACATGAACACTGAAGCTTTCTTT	CASSLGDMNTEAFF
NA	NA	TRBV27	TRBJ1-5	TGTGCCAGCAGGCCCGGGGGCCCCAATCAGCCCCAGCATTTT	CASRPGGPNQPQHF
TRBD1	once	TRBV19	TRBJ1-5	TGTGCCAGTAGTCCTTCGACAGGGTGGAATCAGCCCCAGCATTTT	CASSPSTGWNQPQHF
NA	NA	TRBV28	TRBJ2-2	TGTGCCAGCAGCTCTGGTGCAGACGACAGCCTAAACACCGGGGAGCTGTTTTTT	CASSSGADDSLNTGELFF
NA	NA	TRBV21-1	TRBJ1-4	TGTGCCAGCACCCTGACAGTTTATAATGAAAAACTGTTTTTT	CASTLTVYNEKLFF
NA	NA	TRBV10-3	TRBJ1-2	TGTGCCATCAGTGACCAATCGCGGGCAGGGTCGACTGGCTACACCTTC	CAISDQSRAGSTGYTF
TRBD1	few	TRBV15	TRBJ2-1	TGTGCCACCAGCAGCACAGGGGGGTCCTACAATGAGCAGTTCTTC	CATSSTGGSYNEQFF
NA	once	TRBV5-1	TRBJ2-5	TGCGCCAGCCACGACGGACGCCAAGAGACCCAGTACTTC	CASHDGRQETQYF
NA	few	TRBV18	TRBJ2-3	TGTGCCAGCTCGGCAGGATCGGGGGGCGATACGCAGTATTTT	CASSAGSGGDTQYF
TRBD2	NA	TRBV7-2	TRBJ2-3	TGTGCCAGCAGCGACGGACTAGCGGGATACACAGATACGCAGTATTTT	CASSDGLAGYTDTQYF
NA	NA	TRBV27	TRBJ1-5	TGTGCCAGCAGTCCAGACAGGAACAATCAGCCCCAGCATTTT	CASSPDRNNQPQHF
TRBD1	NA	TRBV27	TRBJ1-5	TGTGCCAGCAGTTCGACAGGGGGCGGTCAGCCCCAGCATTTT	CASSSTGGGQPQHF
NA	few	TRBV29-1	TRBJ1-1	TGCAGCGTTGATCCTAACACTGAAGCTTTCTTT	CSVDPNTEAFF
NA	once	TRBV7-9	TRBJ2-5	TGTGCCAGCAGCTTGTCGTATTGGGAGACCCAGTACTTC	CASSLSYWETQYF
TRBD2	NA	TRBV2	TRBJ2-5	TGTGCCAGCAAGAAACTAGCGGCCCCCCAAGAGACCCAGTACTTC	CASKKLAAPQETQYF
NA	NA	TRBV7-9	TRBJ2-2	TGTGCCAGCAGCTACTCAGGAAGGATTAACACCGGGGAGCTGTTTTTT	CASSYSGRINTGELFF
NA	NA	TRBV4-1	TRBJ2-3	TGCGCCAGCAGCCAAGAGACCACTAGCTGGGCAGATACGCAGTATTTT	CASSQETTSWADTQYF